The T cell receptor beta chain under discussion was sequenced for a study of shared clonotypes between healthy human individuals. Across the whole study: The donor pool was made up of a couple of women and a few men aged 18 to 49. A donor's plate count was three for CD4 naive and three for CD4 memory; CD8 naive had two and CD8 memory one.

Researchers divided each subset's genomic DNA evenly across several immunoSEQ plates. Repertoires were generated with immunoSEQ multiplex PCR, while TCRdb's copy carries only in-frame clones and drops some. The data contain about 1 million clones, around 76% of them singletons. CDR3 size: 13 residues. The V and J ends lost 7 bases and 4 bases respectively, with 10 bases between them. Looked up from germline, CDR1 is SNHLY and CDR2 is FYNNEI. The V gene is TRBV2, the J gene TRBJ1-4, with D tentatively TRBD1 (5 bases). The sequencing sample was made of memory CD4+ T cells sorted from blood. Regarding subset: CD45RA-negative fraction. The source of this sequence is a man between 18 and 29 years old in good health. The CDR3 loop is CASTTVSNEKLFF. CDR3 coding DNA: TGTGCCAGCACGACAGTCAGTAATGAAAAACTGTTTTTT.